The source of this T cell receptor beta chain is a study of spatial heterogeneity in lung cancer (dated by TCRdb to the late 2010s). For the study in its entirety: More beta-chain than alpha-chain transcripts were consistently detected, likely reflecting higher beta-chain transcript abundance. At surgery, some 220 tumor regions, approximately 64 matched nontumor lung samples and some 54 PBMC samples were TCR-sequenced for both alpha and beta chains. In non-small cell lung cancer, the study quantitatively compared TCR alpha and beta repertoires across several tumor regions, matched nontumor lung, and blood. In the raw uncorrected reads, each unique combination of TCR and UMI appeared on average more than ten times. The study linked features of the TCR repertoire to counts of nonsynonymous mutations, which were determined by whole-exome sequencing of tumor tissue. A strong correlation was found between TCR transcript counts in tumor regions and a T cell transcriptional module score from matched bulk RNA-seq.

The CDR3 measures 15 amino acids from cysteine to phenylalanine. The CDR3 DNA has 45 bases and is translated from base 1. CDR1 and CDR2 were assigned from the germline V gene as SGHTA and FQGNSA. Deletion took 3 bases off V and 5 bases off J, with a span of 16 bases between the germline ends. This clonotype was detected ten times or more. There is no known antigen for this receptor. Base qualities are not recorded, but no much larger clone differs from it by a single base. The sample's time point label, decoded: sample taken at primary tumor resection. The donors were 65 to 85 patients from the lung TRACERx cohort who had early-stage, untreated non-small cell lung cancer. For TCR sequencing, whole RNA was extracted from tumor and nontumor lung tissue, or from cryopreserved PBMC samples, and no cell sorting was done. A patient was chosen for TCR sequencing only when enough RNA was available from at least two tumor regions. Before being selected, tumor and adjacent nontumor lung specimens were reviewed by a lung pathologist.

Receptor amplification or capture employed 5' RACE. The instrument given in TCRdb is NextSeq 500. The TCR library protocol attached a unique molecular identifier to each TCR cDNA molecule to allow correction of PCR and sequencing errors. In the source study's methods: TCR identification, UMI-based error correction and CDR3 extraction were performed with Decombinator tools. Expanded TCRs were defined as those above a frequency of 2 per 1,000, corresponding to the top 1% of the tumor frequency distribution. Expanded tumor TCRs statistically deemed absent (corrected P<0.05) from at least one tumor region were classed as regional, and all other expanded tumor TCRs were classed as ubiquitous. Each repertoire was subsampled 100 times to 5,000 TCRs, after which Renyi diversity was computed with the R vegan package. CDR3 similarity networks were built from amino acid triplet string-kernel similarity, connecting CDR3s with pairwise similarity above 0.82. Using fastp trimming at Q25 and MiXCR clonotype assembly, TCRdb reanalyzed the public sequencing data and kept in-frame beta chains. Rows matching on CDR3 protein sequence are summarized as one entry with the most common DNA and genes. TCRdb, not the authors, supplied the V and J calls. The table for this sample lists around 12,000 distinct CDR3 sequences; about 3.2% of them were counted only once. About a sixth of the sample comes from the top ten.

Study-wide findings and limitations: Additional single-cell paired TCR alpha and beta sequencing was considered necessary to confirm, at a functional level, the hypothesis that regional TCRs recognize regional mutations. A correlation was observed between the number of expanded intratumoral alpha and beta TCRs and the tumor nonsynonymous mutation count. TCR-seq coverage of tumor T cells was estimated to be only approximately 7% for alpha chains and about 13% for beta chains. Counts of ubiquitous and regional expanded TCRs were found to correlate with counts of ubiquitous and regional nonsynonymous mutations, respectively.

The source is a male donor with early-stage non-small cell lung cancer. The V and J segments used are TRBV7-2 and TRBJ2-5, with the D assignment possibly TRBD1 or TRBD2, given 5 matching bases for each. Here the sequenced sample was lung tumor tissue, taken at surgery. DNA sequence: TGTGCCAGCAGCTTCGGGGCAGGCCCTGGGGAGACCCAGTACTTC. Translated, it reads CASSFGAGPGETQYF.